Listed here is a single T cell receptor (beta chain). Its specificity is unknown. The data originate from a study of T-cell reconstitution after alpha-beta-depleted transplantation in children. The CDR3 is 14 amino acids. Between the trimmed V and J ends, which lost 4 bases and 4 bases, there was a span of 14 bases. This sample's TCRbeta library carried unique molecular identifier barcodes. From the PCR reads, TCRdb called clonotypes with MiXCR, one entry per CDR3 protein. Here the sample spans hundreds of thousands of distinct CDR3 sequences, under 15% being singletons. Broader study findings: Recipient T cells and thymic progenitors that survived were the source of the high TCRbeta diversity seen at day 60 in some patients. From newly produced T cells came most of the T-cell counts and diversity one year after transplant.

This material consisted of PBMCs, taken before TCRalphabeta/CD19-depleted stem cell transplant. This clonotype originated in a girl aged 2 to 10 with congenital amegakaryocytic thrombocytopenia, due to receive a stem cell transplant. The chain uses TRBV12-3 or TRBV12-4 and TRBJ2-7; tentatively, D is TRBD2 (5 bases). The CDR3 DNA reads as TGTGCCAGCAGTTGGGCGGAGGCGGGTTACGAGCAGTACTTC. This encodes CASSWAEAGYEQYF.